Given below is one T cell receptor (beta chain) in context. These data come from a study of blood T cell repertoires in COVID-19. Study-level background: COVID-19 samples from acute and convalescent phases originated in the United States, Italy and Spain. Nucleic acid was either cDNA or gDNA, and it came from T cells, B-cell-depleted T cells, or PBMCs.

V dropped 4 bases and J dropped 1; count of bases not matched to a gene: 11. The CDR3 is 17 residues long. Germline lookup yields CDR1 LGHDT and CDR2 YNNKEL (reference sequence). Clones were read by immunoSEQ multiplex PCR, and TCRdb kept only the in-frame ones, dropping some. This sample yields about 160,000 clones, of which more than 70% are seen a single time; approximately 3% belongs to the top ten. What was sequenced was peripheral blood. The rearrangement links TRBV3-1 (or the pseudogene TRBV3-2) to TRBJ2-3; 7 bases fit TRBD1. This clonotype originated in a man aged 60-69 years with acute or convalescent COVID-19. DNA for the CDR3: TGTGCCAGCAGCCGTAAGAATACAGGGGTCGGCACAGATACGCAGTATTTT. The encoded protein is CASSRKNTGVGTDTQYF.